This T cell receptor beta chain came from a study of blood T cells in healthy people across ages. Trimming removed 6 bases from V and 7 bases from J, with 11 bases in between. The CDR3 is 12 amino acids. Germline assignment: CDR1 SGHRS and CDR2 YFSETQ. With a J-beta primer mix and a sample-barcoded 5' primer, a second PCR ran about 7 to 12 cycles. TCRdb re-analysed the 5' RACE reads in MiXCR, keeping a single row per CDR3 protein. The table includes under 950,000 distinct CDR3 sequences, 22% detected once. By proportion, this clonotype is medium-sized. Sequenced material: blood. The chain employs TRBV5-1 and TRBJ2-4; D unresolved. This TCR came from a man aged 65 to 85 in good health. CDR3 region: CASKGPLNIQYF. The CDR3 bases are TGCGCCAGCAAGGGCCCCCTTAACATTCAGTACTTC. The complete variable domain, with remaining parts taken from reference TRBV5-1 and TRBJ2-4, reads KAGVTQTPRYLIKTRGQQVTLSCSPISGHRSVSWYQQTPGQGLQFLFEYFSETQRNKGNFPGRFSGRQFSNSRSEMNVSTLELGDSALYLCASKGPLNIQYFGAGTRLSVL.